This TCR beta chain is drawn from a study of cytomegalovirus exposure and HLA in healthy donors. Notes on the study in general: CMV serostatus was the only immune exposure information that was available. Analysis performed later found 16,951 TCR beta sequences associated with HLA alleles at 0.05 false discovery rate.

Concerning this clone itself: Its specificity is unknown.

CDR1 LGHNT and CDR2 FRNRAP come from the germline V gene. The CDR3 totals 21 residues. V lost 0 bases to trimming and J lost 0 bases; unmatched junction nucleotides: 9. The PCR ran on 60 Vbeta and 13 Jbeta primers. Sequencing used immunoSEQ multiplex PCR; TCRdb keeps in-frame clones, though not all of them. Found here are 140,000 to 150,000 clones, about four fifths of them singletons; the top ten hold about 4.3%. The V gene is TRBV12-5, the J gene TRBJ2-6; 12 bases fit TRBD2. Sequenced material: PBMCs. This TCR was sampled from a middle-aged man in good health and CMV-seronegative. CDR3 in amino acids: CASGLVLGLAGSGSGANVLTF. Here the CDR3 DNA reads TGTGCTAGTGGTTTGGTACTGGGACTAGCGGGTTCTGGCTCTGGGGCCAACGTCCTGACTTTC.